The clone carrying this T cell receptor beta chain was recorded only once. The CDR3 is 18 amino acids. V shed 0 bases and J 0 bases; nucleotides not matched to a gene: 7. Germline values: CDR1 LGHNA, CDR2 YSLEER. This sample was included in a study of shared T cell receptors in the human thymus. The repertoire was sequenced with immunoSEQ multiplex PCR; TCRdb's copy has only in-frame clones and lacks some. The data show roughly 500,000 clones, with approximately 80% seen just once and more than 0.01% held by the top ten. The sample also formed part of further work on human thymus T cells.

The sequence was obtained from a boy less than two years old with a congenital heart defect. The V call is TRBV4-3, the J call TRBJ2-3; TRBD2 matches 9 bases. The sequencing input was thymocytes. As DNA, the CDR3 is TGCGCCAGCAGCCAAGATAGGATAGCGGGGGTTAGCACAGATACGCAGTATTTT. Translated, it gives CASSQDRIAGVSTDTQYF.